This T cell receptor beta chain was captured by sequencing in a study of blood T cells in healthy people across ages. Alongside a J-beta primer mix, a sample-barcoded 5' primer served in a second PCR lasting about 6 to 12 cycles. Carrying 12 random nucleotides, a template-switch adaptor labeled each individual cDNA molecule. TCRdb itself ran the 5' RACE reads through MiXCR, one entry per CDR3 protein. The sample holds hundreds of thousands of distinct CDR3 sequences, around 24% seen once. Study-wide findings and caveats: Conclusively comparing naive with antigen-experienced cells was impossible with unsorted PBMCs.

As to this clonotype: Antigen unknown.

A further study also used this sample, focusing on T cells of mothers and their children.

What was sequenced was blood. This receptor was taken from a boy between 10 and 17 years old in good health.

The CDR3 DNA reads as TGCAGTGCCCGGTTCCGGGCGGGTGGGGTATGGGACGAGCAGTACTTC. Translated: CSARFRAGGVWDEQYF. The chain is built from TRBV20-1 and TRBJ2-5; D is possibly TRBD2 (5 bases). TRBJ2-7 explains the end of the DNA better; the J call may be wrong. In germline, CDR1 is DFQATT, CDR2 SNEGSKA (reference sequence). The CDR3 is 16 residues long.